Listed here is a single T cell receptor (beta chain). The data stem from a study of blood T cells in healthy people across ages. Combining a sample-barcoded 5' primer with a J-beta primer mix, a second PCR ran for 7 to 11 cycles. Each CDR3 protein is one row after TCRdb ran MiXCR on the 5' RACE reads. The sample consists of about 1.8 million distinct CDR3 sequences, just under 50% of them appearing once. The sequencing sample was made of blood. This TCR was recovered from a woman aged 40 to 50 in good health.

The chain's CDR3 is CASSHLQGYEQYF. CDR3 DNA: TGTGCCAGCAGCCACTTACAGGGCTACGAGCAGTACTTC. The J gene is TRBJ2-7, the V gene TRBV3-1; TRBD1 might be the D (6 bases). CDR3 length: 13 residues. V lost 3 bases to trimming and J lost 3 bases, with 9 bases between them. Germline V lookup: CDR1 LGHDT, CDR2 YNNKEL (reference sequence).